Listed below are T cell receptor beta chains from one sample, sequenced in a study of T cell repertoires in cytomegalovirus infection. From the reads, TCRdb called clonotypes with MiXCR, one entry per CDR3 protein. The table records around 330,000 distinct CDR3 sequences, roughly 15% of them present only once. Sequences were obtained from PBMCs. These TCRs come from a human donor in good health (CMV status not recorded). Some clones in this sample may be carry-over from other donors' samples. The conserved cysteine and the conserved F or W are not part of the CDR3 here.

cdr3_aa v_call cdr3_length j_call
ASSQDANWQAAYGYT TRBV4-3 15 TRBJ1-2
ASSYLASSTNEKLF TRBV7-9 14 TRBJ1-4
ASSGQGEAF TRBV13 9 TRBJ1-1
ASSLVAGAGETQY TRBV7-9 13 TRBJ2-5
ASSPRTGPPGWYTEAF TRBV11-2 16 TRBJ1-1
ASSPGQDYEQY TRBV28 11 TRBJ2-7
ASSLRAGGLTDTQY TRBV7-2 14 TRBJ2-3
ASSLAADYEQY TRBV7-6 11 TRBJ2-7
ASSLGQGGSYEQY TRBV12-3/TRBV12-4 13 TRBJ2-7
ASSSDRASSYNEQF TRBV7-9 14 TRBJ2-1
ASSLRGLAGNTIY TRBV7-9 13 TRBJ1-3